Each of the 4 T cell receptor beta chains below was sequenced from the same sample in a study of T cell responses to AZD1222 COVID-19 vaccine. Method: immunoSEQ multiplex PCR; TCRdb's copy keeps in-frame clones and lacks some. The repertoire holds some 120,000 clones, with around 85% as singletons. This specimen consisted of peripheral blood, obtained on day 0 of AZD1222 vaccination. The receptors come from an adult in good health.

V is TRBV18 and J is TRBJ1-3; D is unclear. Trimming took off 2 bases at V and 4 bases at J, with 15 bases between the two ends. This CDR3 comprises 16 residues. Germline assignment: CDR1 KGHSH and CDR2 LQKENI. Here the CDR3 DNA reads TGTGCCAGCTCACCAAGGATGACCTGGAGGGGAAACACCATATATTTT. Translated: CASSPRMTWRGNTIYF.

The rearrangement uses TRBV5-6 and TRBJ1-6, with 7 bases fitting TRBD1. This CDR3 comprises 15 residues. V lost 4 bases to trimming and J lost 4 bases; unmatched junction nucleotides: 5. Germline V CDR1 and CDR2: SGHDT, YYEEEE. CDR3 DNA sequence: TGTGCCAGCAGCCGCCGGGACAGTTATAATTCACCCCTCCACTTT. It is translated as CASSRRDSYNSPLHF.

The chain has TRBV6-2 or TRBV6-3 and TRBJ1-5; TRBD1 aligns across 10 bases. Germline CDR1 MNHEY, CDR2 SVGEGT. V trimming: 6 bases; J trimming: 4 bases; junction bases outside the gene matches: 3. The CDR3 covers 14 residues. In DNA, the CDR3 is TGTGCCAGCAGCACGGACAGGGGGAATCAGCCCCAGCATTTT. The encoded protein is CASSTDRGNQPQHF.

The chain combines TRBV5-1 with TRBJ1-5; D might be TRBD1 (6 bases). CDR1 is SGHRS, CDR2 YFSETQ, per germline. This CDR3 contains 13 residues. V lost 1 base, J lost 16 bases, and 18 bases lay in between. CDR3 amino acids: CASSLTGTLRNHF. The CDR3 nucleotides read TGCGCCAGCAGCTTGACAGGGACCCTTCGTAACCATTTT.